Listed below are T cell receptor beta chains from one sample, sequenced in a study of blood T cell repertoires in COVID-19. The repertoire was sequenced with immunoSEQ multiplex PCR; TCRdb's copy has only in-frame clones and lacks some. The profile shows 40,000 or so clones, around 92% of them singletons. Sequenced input: peripheral blood. These receptors originate from a human donor in a cohort sampled during active COVID-19. Both conserved end residues are part of each CDR3. The order of the fields is V gene, clone size, D gene, J gene, CDR3 protein, CDR3 DNA. D genes are given only for firm matches. Some rows have no size entry. The others give once, few or many, or a class for an expanded clone.

v_gene: TRBV30
abundance: -
d_gene: -
j_gene: TRBJ1-3
CDR3aa: CAWSITRLFQPALGNTIYF
CDR3nt: TGTGCCTGGAGTATAACTAGGCTTTTTCAGCCCGCCCTTGGAAACACCATATATTTT

v_gene: TRBV11-3
abundance: -
d_gene: TRBD2
j_gene: TRBJ2-1
CDR3aa: CASSLGLAGGLSSYNEQFF
CDR3nt: TGTGCCAGCAGCTTAGGCCTAGCGGGAGGGCTTAGCTCCTACAATGAGCAGTTCTTC

v_gene: TRBV5-1
abundance: -
d_gene: -
j_gene: TRBJ1-2
CDR3aa: CASRLWAGENRNYGYTF
CDR3nt: TGCGCCAGCAGGTTATGGGCAGGGGAAAATCGTAACTATGGCTACACCTTC

v_gene: TRBV9
abundance: once
d_gene: -
j_gene: TRBJ1-5
CDR3aa: CASSSQGNSNQPQHF
CDR3nt: TGTGCCAGCAGCTCACAGGGCAATAGCAATCAGCCCCAGCATTTT

v_gene: TRBV7-3
abundance: medium-sized
d_gene: TRBD2
j_gene: TRBJ2-1
CDR3aa: CASSLTGLGGYNEQFF
CDR3nt: TGTGCCAGCAGCTTAACGGGACTAGGGGGCTACAATGAGCAGTTCTTC

v_gene: TRBV5-4
abundance: -
d_gene: TRBD1
j_gene: TRBJ2-1
CDR3aa: CASSSPSAGTGGNNEQFF
CDR3nt: TGTGCCAGCAGTTCACCGTCGGCGGGGACAGGGGGTAACAATGAGCAGTTCTTC

v_gene: TRBV27
abundance: few
d_gene: TRBD1
j_gene: TRBJ1-5
CDR3aa: CASSLFQGQGATQPQHF
CDR3nt: TGTGCCAGCAGTTTATTTCAGGGACAGGGGGCTACTCAGCCCCAGCATTTT

v_gene: TRBV10-3
abundance: -
d_gene: -
j_gene: TRBJ2-7
CDR3aa: CAISESGQLYEQYF
CDR3nt: TGTGCCATCAGTGAGTCGGGCCAATTATACGAGCAGTACTTC

v_gene: TRBV4-1
abundance: -
d_gene: -
j_gene: TRBJ1-5
CDR3aa: CASSHGSGNSNQPQHF
CDR3nt: TGCGCCAGCAGCCATGGCTCGGGGAATAGCAATCAGCCCCAGCATTTT

v_gene: TRBV5-1
abundance: -
d_gene: TRBD2
j_gene: TRBJ2-2
CDR3aa: CASSPLATNTGELFF
CDR3nt: TGCGCCAGCAGCCCACTAGCGACGAACACCGGGGAGCTGTTTTTT

v_gene: TRBV4-1
abundance: -
d_gene: TRBD2
j_gene: TRBJ2-5
CDR3aa: CASSPGLAGQETQYF
CDR3nt: TGCGCCAGCAGCCCGGGACTAGCGGGACAAGAGACCCAGTACTTC

v_gene: TRBV3-1/TRBV3-2
abundance: once
d_gene: -
j_gene: TRBJ2-4
CDR3aa: CASSQARPGSIQYF
CDR3nt: TGTGCCAGCAGCCAAGCGCGGCCGGGTAGCATTCAGTACTTC

v_gene: TRBV4-3
abundance: -
d_gene: TRBD1
j_gene: TRBJ1-1
CDR3aa: CASSQTGGNTEAFF
CDR3nt: TGCGCCAGCAGCCAGACAGGGGGAAACACTGAAGCTTTCTTT

v_gene: TRBV14
abundance: -
d_gene: TRBD1
j_gene: TRBJ1-5
CDR3aa: CASRKTGDGQPQHF
CDR3nt: TGTGCCAGCAGGAAGACAGGGGATGGTCAGCCCCAGCATTTT

v_gene: TRBV30
abundance: -
d_gene: -
j_gene: TRBJ2-1
CDR3aa: CAWSVWAGQRSYNEQFF
CDR3nt: TGTGCCTGGAGTGTATGGGCAGGGCAACGCTCCTACAATGAGCAGTTCTTC

v_gene: TRBV6-5
abundance: -
d_gene: TRBD1
j_gene: TRBJ1-1
CDR3aa: CASSYYQGARGTEAFF
CDR3nt: TGTGCCAGCAGTTACTACCAGGGGGCTCGGGGAACTGAAGCTTTCTTT

v_gene: TRBV27
abundance: -
d_gene: -
j_gene: TRBJ1-5
CDR3aa: CASSLSRSNQPQHF
CDR3nt: TGTGCCAGCAGTTTATCGAGGAGCAATCAGCCCCAGCATTTT

v_gene: TRBV5-4
abundance: once
d_gene: -
j_gene: TRBJ1-1
CDR3aa: CASSFDSRREAFF
CDR3nt: TGTGCCAGCAGCTTCGACAGCAGGAGAGAAGCTTTCTTT

v_gene: TRBV5-1
abundance: -
d_gene: TRBD2
j_gene: TRBJ2-3
CDR3aa: CASSLGREVGTDTQYF
CDR3nt: TGCGCCAGCAGCTTGGGGCGGGAGGTTGGCACAGATACGCAGTATTTT

v_gene: TRBV28
abundance: -
d_gene: TRBD1
j_gene: TRBJ1-4
CDR3aa: CASSQGAIEKLFF
CDR3nt: TGTGCCAGCAGTCAGGGGGCGATTGAAAAACTGTTTTTT

v_gene: TRBV18
abundance: -
d_gene: -
j_gene: TRBJ1-4
CDR3aa: CASSPREALNEKLFF
CDR3nt: TGTGCCAGCTCCCCGAGGGAAGCCCTTAATGAAAAACTGTTTTTT

v_gene: TRBV28
abundance: -
d_gene: TRBD2
j_gene: TRBJ2-7
CDR3aa: CASSLRLAGFYEQYF
CDR3nt: TGTGCCAGCAGTTTACGTCTAGCGGGTTTCTACGAGCAGTACTTC

v_gene: TRBV28
abundance: -
d_gene: TRBD1
j_gene: TRBJ1-2
CDR3aa: CASRRDRGGGYGYTF
CDR3nt: TGTGCCAGCAGACGGGACAGGGGCGGTGGCTATGGCTACACCTTC

v_gene: TRBV27
abundance: -
d_gene: TRBD1
j_gene: TRBJ1-4
CDR3aa: CASSESTGGPGKLFF
CDR3nt: TGTGCCAGCAGCGAGTCGACAGGGGGCCCCGGAAAACTGTTTTTT

v_gene: TRBV29-1
abundance: -
d_gene: TRBD1
j_gene: TRBJ1-2
CDR3aa: CSAGTETYGYTF
CDR3nt: TGCAGCGCGGGGACAGAGACCTATGGCTACACCTTC

v_gene: TRBV21-1
abundance: -
d_gene: -
j_gene: TRBJ2-5
CDR3aa: CASSPRTSGGQETQYF
CDR3nt: TGTGCCAGCAGCCCACGGACTAGCGGAGGACAAGAGACCCAGTACTTC

v_gene: TRBV13
abundance: -
d_gene: TRBD1
j_gene: TRBJ2-7
CDR3aa: CASSLEQGGEQYF
CDR3nt: TGTGCCAGCAGCTTAGAACAGGGGGGCGAGCAGTACTTC

v_gene: TRBV5-4
abundance: -
d_gene: TRBD1
j_gene: TRBJ1-1
CDR3aa: CASSASRAGTGEAFF
CDR3nt: TGTGCCAGCAGCGCGAGCCGAGCCGGGACAGGGGAAGCTTTCTTT